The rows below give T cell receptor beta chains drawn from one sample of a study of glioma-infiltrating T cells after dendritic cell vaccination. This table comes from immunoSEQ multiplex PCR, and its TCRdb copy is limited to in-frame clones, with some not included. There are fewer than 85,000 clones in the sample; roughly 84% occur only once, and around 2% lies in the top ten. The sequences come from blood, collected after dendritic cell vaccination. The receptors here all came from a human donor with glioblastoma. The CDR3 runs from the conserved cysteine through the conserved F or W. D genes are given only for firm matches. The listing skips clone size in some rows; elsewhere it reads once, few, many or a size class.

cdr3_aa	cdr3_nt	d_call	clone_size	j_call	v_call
CASSDSGGAGAGNTEAFF	TGTGCCAGCAGTGACTCCGGGGGGGCAGGGGCAGGGAACACTGAAGCTTTCTTT	.	once	TRBJ1-1	TRBV6-4
CASSAASGGAYEQFF	TGCGCCAGCAGCGCCGCGAGCGGGGGGGCCTATGAGCAGTTCTTC	TRBD2	.	TRBJ2-1	TRBV5-1
CASSSGRNSPLHF	TGTGCCAGCAGTTCTGGGCGCAATTCACCCCTCCACTTT	.	few	TRBJ1-6	TRBV6-5
CASSQPDYGYTF	TGCGCCAGCAGCCAACCAGACTATGGCTACACCTTC	.	.	TRBJ1-2	TRBV4-1
CAISDGGRRETQYF	TGTGCCATCAGTGACGGCGGGAGGAGAGAGACCCAGTACTTC	TRBD2	.	TRBJ2-5	TRBV10-3
CASSDGQRVADTQYF	TGTGCCAGCAGTGACGGCCAGAGGGTTGCAGATACGCAGTATTTT	.	once	TRBJ2-3	TRBV6-1
CASSLEQGGYEQYF	TGCGCCAGCAGCTTGGAGCAGGGGGGCTACGAGCAGTACTTC	.	.	TRBJ2-7	TRBV5-1
CASSMILAGINEQFF	TGTGCCAGCAGTATGATCCTAGCGGGGATCAATGAGCAGTTCTTC	TRBD2	few	TRBJ2-1	TRBV27
CASSSSPGLSINEQFF	TGTGCCAGCAGTTCATCCCCGGGATTAAGCATCAATGAGCAGTTCTTC	.	.	TRBJ2-1	TRBV6-5
CASSEAGSSYNEQFF	TGCGCCAGCAGTGAGGCAGGCAGCTCCTACAATGAGCAGTTCTTC	.	.	TRBJ2-1	TRBV10-1
CASSLWAGGGETQYF	TGTGCCAGCAGCTTATGGGCAGGGGGCGGGGAGACCCAGTACTTC	TRBD1	.	TRBJ2-5	TRBV7-9
CASSLDRGTYILNYGYTF	TGTGCCAGCAGCTTAGACAGGGGAACTTATATACTAAACTATGGCTACACCTTC	TRBD1	.	TRBJ1-2	TRBV7-2
CASKGPGRGQETQYF	TGCGCCAGCAAGGGACCCGGGAGGGGCCAAGAGACCCAGTACTTC	TRBD2	.	TRBJ2-5	TRBV10-2
CASSPLAGDYNEQFF	TGTGCCAGCAGTCCCCTAGCGGGGGACTACAATGAGCAGTTCTTC	TRBD2	.	TRBJ2-1	TRBV6-5
CASSPREAATDTQYF	TGTGCCAGCAGCCCCCGGGAGGCGGCCACAGATACGCAGTATTTT	TRBD2	few	TRBJ2-3	TRBV7-3
CASSVEQSYGYTF	TGTGCCAGCAGCGTCGAACAGTCCTATGGCTACACCTTC	.	.	TRBJ1-2	TRBV9
CASSVDRYSDEAFF	TGTGCCAGCAGTGTGGACAGATACTCCGATGAAGCTTTCTTT	.	.	TRBJ1-1	TRBV6-1
CSVEAGPFYNEQFF	TGCAGCGTTGAGGCGGGACCCTTCTACAATGAGCAGTTCTTC	.	.	TRBJ2-1	TRBV29-1
CASNPGDSTDTQYF	TGTGCCAGCAACCCAGGCGATAGCACAGATACGCAGTATTTT	.	.	TRBJ2-3	TRBV25-1
CASSIRGGSFYGYTF	TGTGCCAGCAGTATTCGAGGGGGTTCCTTCTATGGCTACACCTTC	.	.	TRBJ1-2	TRBV6-1
CASTVQLDRVSYEQYF	TGTGCCAGCACCGTACAGCTCGACAGAGTATCCTACGAGCAGTACTTC	.	.	TRBJ2-7	TRBV5-7
CASSINRSSGNTIYF	TGTGCCAGTAGTATAAACAGGAGCTCTGGAAACACCATATATTTT	.	once	TRBJ1-3	TRBV19
CAWHHSYNPRETQYF	TGTGCCTGGCACCACAGTTACAACCCTCGAGAGACCCAGTACTTC	.	.	TRBJ2-5	TRBV30
CASSGSGGPYEQYF	TGCGCCAGCAGCGGGAGCGGGGGGCCCTACGAGCAGTACTTC	TRBD2	.	TRBJ2-7	TRBV5-1
CASSDRTETYGTQYF	TGTGCCAGTTCGGATAGGACAGAAACTTATGGGACCCAGTACTTC	.	once	TRBJ2-5	TRBV9
CASSLPGVDYGYTF	TGTGCCAGCAGCTTGCCAGGGGTTGACTATGGCTACACCTTC	.	.	TRBJ1-2	TRBV5-4
CAWSARGWNTEAFF	TGTGCCTGGAGTGCGAGAGGGTGGAACACTGAAGCTTTCTTT	.	.	TRBJ1-1	TRBV30
CASTRAGGGSGELFF	TGTGCCAGCACGCGAGCGGGGGGGGGTTCCGGGGAGCTGTTTTTT	TRBD2	.	TRBJ2-2	TRBV19
CASSPLGWEQETQYF	TGTGCCAGCTCACCACTGGGGTGGGAGCAAGAGACCCAGTACTTC	.	.	TRBJ2-5	TRBV18
CASSFSDRDSEAFF	TGTGCCAGCAGCTTTAGCGACAGGGACTCTGAAGCTTTCTTT	TRBD1	.	TRBJ1-1	TRBV5-4
CASSQTGGGGAEQYF	TGTGCCAGCAGCCAGACCGGGGGCGGGGGGGCTGAGCAGTACTTC	TRBD2	.	TRBJ2-7	TRBV28
CASSLYGASTDTQYF	TGCGCCAGCAGCTTGTACGGTGCTAGCACAGATACGCAGTATTTT	.	.	TRBJ2-3	TRBV5-1
CASSFTGIGGYTF	TGTGCCAGCAGTTTCACAGGGATTGGTGGCTACACCTTC	.	.	TRBJ1-2	TRBV6-5
CASSSGRTNEKLFF	TGTGCCAGCAGCTCAGGGAGGACTAATGAAAAACTGTTTTTT	.	.	TRBJ1-4	TRBV6-5
CASSTREGNTIYF	TGTGCCAGCAGCACCAGGGAAGGAAACACCATATATTTT	.	few	TRBJ1-3	TRBV5-5
CASRPSGLSGNTIYF	TGTGCCAGCAGACCTTCAGGGCTCTCTGGAAACACCATATATTTT	.	few	TRBJ1-3	TRBV6-5
CASSLGGTSIINEQFF	TGTGCCAGCAGCTTAGGGGGGACTAGCATTATCAATGAGCAGTTCTTC	TRBD2	.	TRBJ2-1	TRBV7-6
CASSWAQGAREQYF	TGCGCCAGCAGCTGGGCACAGGGGGCGCGTGAGCAGTACTTC	TRBD1	.	TRBJ2-7	TRBV5-1
CASSTYFGEQYF	TGTGCCAGTAGTACCTACTTTGGCGAGCAGTACTTC	.	.	TRBJ2-7	TRBV19
CASSGGAGPLYGYTF	TGTGCCAGCAGCGGGGGGGCGGGTCCCCTCTATGGCTACACCTTC	.	.	TRBJ1-2	TRBV5-5
CASSKWDSLYEQYF	TGTGCCAGCAGTAAGTGGGACAGCTTGTACGAGCAGTACTTC	TRBD1	.	TRBJ2-7	TRBV27
CSVGRGAGPQETQYF	TGCAGCGTCGGGCGAGGTGCGGGGCCCCAAGAGACCCAGTACTTC	.	once	TRBJ2-5	TRBV29-1
CASSLLAGGRDEQFF	TGTGCCAGCAGTCTTCTAGCGGGGGGGCGGGATGAGCAGTTCTTC	TRBD2	.	TRBJ2-1	TRBV2
CASSLTGDSYNEQFF	TGTGCCAGCAGCTTAACGGGAGATTCCTACAATGAGCAGTTCTTC	.	.	TRBJ2-1	TRBV7-3
CASSSSKGDRETQYF	TGTGCCAGCAGTTCGAGCAAGGGGGACAGGGAGACCCAGTACTTC	TRBD1	.	TRBJ2-5	TRBV7-6
CASSLGGRVRTRNTEAFF	TGTGCCAGCAGCTTGGGGGGCAGGGTTCGTACCCGGAACACTGAAGCTTTCTTT	.	.	TRBJ1-1	TRBV5-4
CASTLGDSGGNEQFF	TGTGCCAGCACCTTAGGAGATTCGGGGGGCAATGAGCAGTTCTTC	TRBD2	.	TRBJ2-1	TRBV27
CASSGESGGDSTDTQYF	TGCGCCAGCAGCGGGGAGAGCGGGGGGGATAGCACAGATACGCAGTATTTT	TRBD2	.	TRBJ2-3	TRBV5-1
CASSQTTNTEAFF	TGTGCCAGCAGCCAAACTACCAACACTGAAGCTTTCTTT	.	once	TRBJ1-1	TRBV9
CASSLGGRYYGYTF	TGTGCCAGCAGCTTAGGGGGCCGGTACTATGGCTACACCTTC	.	once	TRBJ1-2	TRBV7-2
CASSEQGENTEAFF	TGTGCCAGCAGTGAACAGGGGGAAAACACTGAAGCTTTCTTT	TRBD1	.	TRBJ1-1	TRBV2
CASSPPTGVGTYEQYF	TGTGCCAGCTCACCCCCGACAGGGGTGGGTACCTACGAGCAGTACTTC	TRBD1	.	TRBJ2-7	TRBV18
CASSPREGGSYTGELFF	TGTGCCAGCAGCCCCCGGGAGGGTGGAAGTTACACCGGGGAGCTGTTTTTT	TRBD2	.	TRBJ2-2	TRBV7-6
CASAGGLIYEQYF	TGTGCCAGCGCCGGGGGACTGATCTACGAGCAGTACTTC	.	.	TRBJ2-7	TRBV11-3
CASSWTGGSPYEQYF	TGTGCCAGCAGCTGGACAGGGGGCTCCCCCTACGAGCAGTACTTC	TRBD1	.	TRBJ2-7	TRBV7-9